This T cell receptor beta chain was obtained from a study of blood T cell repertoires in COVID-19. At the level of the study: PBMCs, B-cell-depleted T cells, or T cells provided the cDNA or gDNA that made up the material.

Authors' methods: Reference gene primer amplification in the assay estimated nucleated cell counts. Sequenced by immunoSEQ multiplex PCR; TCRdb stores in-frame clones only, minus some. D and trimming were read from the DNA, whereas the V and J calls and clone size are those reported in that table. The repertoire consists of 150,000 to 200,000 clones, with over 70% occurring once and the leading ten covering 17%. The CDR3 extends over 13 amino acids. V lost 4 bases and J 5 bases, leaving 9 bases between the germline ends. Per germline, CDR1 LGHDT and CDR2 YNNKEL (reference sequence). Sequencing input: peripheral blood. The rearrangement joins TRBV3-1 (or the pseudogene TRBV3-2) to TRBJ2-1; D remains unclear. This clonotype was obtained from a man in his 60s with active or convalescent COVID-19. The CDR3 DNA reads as TGTGCCAGCAGCCCCACAGATCACAATGAGCAGTTCTTC. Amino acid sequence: CASSPTDHNEQFF.